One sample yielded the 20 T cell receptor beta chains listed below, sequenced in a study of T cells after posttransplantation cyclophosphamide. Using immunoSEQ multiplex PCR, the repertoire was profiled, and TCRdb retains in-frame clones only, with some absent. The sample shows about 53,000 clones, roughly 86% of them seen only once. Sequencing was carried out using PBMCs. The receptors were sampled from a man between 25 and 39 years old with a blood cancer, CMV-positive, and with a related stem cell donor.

Here the CDR3 reads CASSLAPSVNEQYF. DNA of the CDR3: TGTGCCAGCAGCTTGGCCCCTAGCGTAAACGAGCAGTACTTC. The genes are TRBV5-4 and TRBJ2-7, with D possibly being TRBD2 (6 bases). The CDR3 totals 14 residues. Germline-derived CDR1 and CDR2 are SGHNT and YYREEE (reference sequence). The V and J ends lost 0 bases and 5 bases respectively, with 12 bases between them.

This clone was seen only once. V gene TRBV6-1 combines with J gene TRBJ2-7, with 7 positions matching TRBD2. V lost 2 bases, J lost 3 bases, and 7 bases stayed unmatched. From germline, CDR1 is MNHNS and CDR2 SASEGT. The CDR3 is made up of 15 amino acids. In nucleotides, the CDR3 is TGTGCCAGCAGTGAATGGGGGGGGATGGGCTACGAGCAGTACTTC. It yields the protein CASSEWGGMGYEQYF.

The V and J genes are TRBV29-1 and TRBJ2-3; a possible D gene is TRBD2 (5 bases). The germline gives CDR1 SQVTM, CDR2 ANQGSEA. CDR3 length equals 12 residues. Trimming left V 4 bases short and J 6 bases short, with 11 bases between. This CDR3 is CSVGGSWDTQYF. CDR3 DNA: TGCAGCGTTGGTGGGAGCTGGGATACGCAGTATTTT.

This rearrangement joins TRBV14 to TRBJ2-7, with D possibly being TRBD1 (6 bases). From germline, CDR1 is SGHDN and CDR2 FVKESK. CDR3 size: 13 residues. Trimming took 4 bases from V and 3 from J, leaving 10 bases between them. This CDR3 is CASSPGHLYEQYF. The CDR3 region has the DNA TGTGCCAGCAGCCCGGGACACCTCTACGAGCAGTACTTC.

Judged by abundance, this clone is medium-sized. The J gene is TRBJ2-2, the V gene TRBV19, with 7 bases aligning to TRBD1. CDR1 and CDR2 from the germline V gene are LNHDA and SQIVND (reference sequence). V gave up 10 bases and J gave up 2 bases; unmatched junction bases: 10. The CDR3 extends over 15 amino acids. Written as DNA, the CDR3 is TGTGCCACCCAGACCGGGACAGATAACACCGGGGAGCTGTTTTTT. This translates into CATQTGTDNTGELFF.

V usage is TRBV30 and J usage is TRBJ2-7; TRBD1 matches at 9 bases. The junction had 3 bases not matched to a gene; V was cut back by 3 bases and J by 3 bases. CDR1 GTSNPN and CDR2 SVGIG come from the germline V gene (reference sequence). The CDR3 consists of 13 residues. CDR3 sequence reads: CAWSGTGNYEQYF. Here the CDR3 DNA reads TGTGCCTGGAGCGGGACAGGGAACTACGAGCAGTACTTC.

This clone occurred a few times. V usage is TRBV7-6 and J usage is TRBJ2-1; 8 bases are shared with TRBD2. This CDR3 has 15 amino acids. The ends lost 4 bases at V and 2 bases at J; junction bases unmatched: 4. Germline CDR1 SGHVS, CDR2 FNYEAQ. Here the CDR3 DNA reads TGTGCCAGCAGCTCCGCGACTAGCGCCTACAATGAGCAGTTCTTC. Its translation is CASSSATSAYNEQFF.

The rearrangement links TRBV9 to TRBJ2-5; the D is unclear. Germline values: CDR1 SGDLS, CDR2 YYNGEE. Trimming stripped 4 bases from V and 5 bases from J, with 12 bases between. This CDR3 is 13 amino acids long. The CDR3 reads CASSPSIEETQYF. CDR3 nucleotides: TGTGCCAGCAGCCCCTCGATTGAGGAGACCCAGTACTTC. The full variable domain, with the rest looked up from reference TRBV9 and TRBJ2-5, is DSGVTQTPKHLITATGQRVTLRCSPRSGDLSVYWYQQSLDQGLQFLIQYYNGEERAKGNILERFSAQQFPDLHSELNLSSLELGDSALYFCASSPSIEETQYFGPGTRLLVL.

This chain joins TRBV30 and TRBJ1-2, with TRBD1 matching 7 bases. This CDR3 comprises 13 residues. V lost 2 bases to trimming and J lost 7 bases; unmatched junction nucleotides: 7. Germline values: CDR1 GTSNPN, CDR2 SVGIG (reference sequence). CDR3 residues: CAWSRTGASGYTF. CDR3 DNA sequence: TGTGCCTGGAGTCGTACAGGGGCTTCTGGCTACACCTTC. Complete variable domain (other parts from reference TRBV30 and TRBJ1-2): SQTIHQWPATLVQPVGSPLSLECTVEGTSNPNLYWYRQAAGRGLQLLFYSVGIGQISSEVPQNLSASRPQDRQFILSSKKLLLSDSGFYLCAWSRTGASGYTFGSGTRLTVV.

The CDR3 region is CASSRRTSGTPYEQYF. The CDR3 DNA follows: TGTGCCAGCAGCCGACGGACTAGCGGGACCCCCTACGAGCAGTACTTC. The chain joins TRBV4-2 to TRBJ2-7; TRBD2 aligns across 12 bases. V lost 4 bases, J lost 2 bases, and 6 bases stayed unmatched. The germline gives CDR1 LGHNA, CDR2 YNFKEQ. The CDR3 spans 16 residues.

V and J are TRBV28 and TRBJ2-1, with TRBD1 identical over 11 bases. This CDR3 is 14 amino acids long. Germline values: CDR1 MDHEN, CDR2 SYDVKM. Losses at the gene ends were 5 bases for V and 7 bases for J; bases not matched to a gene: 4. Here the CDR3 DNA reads TGTGCCAGCAGTGCCGGGACAGGGGGAAATGAGCAGTTCTTC. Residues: CASSAGTGGNEQFF.

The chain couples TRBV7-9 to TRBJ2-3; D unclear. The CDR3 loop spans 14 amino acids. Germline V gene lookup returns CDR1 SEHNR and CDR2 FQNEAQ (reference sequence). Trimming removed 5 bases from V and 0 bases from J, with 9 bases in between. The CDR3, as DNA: TGTGCCAGCAGCCGTTACAAGAGCACAGATACGCAGTATTTT. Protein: CASSRYKSTDTQYF.

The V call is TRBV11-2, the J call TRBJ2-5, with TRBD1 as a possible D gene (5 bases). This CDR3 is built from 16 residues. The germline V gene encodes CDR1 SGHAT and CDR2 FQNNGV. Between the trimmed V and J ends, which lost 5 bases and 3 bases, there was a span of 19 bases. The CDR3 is CASSARVLDPKETQYF. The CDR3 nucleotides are TGTGCCAGCAGCGCCAGGGTTCTAGACCCCAAAGAGACCCAGTACTTC.

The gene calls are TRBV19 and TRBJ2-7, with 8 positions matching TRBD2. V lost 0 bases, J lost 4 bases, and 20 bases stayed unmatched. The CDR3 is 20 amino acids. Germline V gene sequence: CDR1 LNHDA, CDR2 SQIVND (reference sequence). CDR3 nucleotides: TGTGCCAGTAGTATAGATCTATTTCTGAGTGGGAGCGGGAGATGGTACGAGCAGTACTTC. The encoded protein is CASSIDLFLSGSGRWYEQYF.

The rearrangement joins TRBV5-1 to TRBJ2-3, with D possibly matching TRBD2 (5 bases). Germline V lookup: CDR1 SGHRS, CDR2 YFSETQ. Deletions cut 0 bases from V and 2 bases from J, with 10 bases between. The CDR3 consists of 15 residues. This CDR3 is CASSLGTRFTDTQYF. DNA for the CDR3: TGCGCCAGCAGCTTGGGTACTAGGTTCACAGATACGCAGTATTTT. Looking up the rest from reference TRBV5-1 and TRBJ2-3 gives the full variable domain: KAGVTQTPRYLIKTRGQQVTLSCSPISGHRSVSWYQQTPGQGLQFLFEYFSETQRNKGNFPGRFSGRQFSNSRSEMNVSTLELGDSALYLCASSLGTRFTDTQYFGPGTRLTVL.

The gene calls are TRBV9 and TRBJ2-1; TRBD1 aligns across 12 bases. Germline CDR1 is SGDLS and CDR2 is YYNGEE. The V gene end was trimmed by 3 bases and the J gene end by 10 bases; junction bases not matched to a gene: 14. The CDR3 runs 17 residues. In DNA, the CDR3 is TGTGCCAGCAGCGGATCCGGGACAGGGGGCGCGCGGAGCGAGCAGTTCTTC. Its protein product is CASSGSGTGGARSEQFF.

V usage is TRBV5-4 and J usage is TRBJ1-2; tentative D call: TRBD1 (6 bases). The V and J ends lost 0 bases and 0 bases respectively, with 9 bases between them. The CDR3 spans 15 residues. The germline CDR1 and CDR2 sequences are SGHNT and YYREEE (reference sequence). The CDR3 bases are TGTGCCAGCAGCTTGGCCGCAGGGGCTAACTATGGCTACACCTTC. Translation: CASSLAAGANYGYTF.

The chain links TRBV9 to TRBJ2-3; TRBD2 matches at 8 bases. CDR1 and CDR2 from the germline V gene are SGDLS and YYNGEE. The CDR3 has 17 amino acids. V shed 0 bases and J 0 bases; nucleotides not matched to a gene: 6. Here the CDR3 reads CASSVGLAGTSTDTQYF. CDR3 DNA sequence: TGTGCCAGCAGCGTAGGCCTAGCGGGTACTAGCACAGATACGCAGTATTTT.

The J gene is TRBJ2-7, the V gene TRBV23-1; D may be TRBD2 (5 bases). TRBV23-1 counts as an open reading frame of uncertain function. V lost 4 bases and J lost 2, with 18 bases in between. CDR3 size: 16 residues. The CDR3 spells CASSLEVEGRTYEQYF. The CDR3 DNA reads TGCGCCAGCAGTCTGGAGGTAGAGGGTCGAACCTACGAGCAGTACTTC.

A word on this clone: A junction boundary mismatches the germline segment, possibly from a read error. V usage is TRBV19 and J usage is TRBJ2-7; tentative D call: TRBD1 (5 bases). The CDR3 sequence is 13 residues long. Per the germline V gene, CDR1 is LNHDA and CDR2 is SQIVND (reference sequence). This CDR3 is CASSMDTARNLHF. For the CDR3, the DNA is TGTGCCAGTAGTATGGACACTGCTAGAAATCTCCACTTC.